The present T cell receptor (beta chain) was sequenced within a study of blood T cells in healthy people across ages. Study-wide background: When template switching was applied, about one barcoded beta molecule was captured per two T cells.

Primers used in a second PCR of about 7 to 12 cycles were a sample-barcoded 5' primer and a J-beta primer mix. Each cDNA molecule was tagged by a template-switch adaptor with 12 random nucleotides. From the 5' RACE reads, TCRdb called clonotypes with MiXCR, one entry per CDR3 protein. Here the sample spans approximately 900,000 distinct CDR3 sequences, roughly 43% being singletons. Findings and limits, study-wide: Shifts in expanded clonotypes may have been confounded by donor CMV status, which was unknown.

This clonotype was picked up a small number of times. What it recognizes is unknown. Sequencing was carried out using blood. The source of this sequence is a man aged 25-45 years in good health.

The CDR3 DNA follows: TGCGCCAGCAGCCAAGAACGTGGAATAGGGTACAATGAGCAGTTCTTC. Protein sequence: CASSQERGIGYNEQFF. The gene calls are TRBV4-1 and TRBJ2-1; no clear D. This CDR3 has 16 residues. V was clipped by 0 bases and J by 4 bases, with 13 bases between them. CDR1 MGHRA and CDR2 YSYEKL come from the germline V gene.